This T cell receptor beta chain appears in the sequencing data of a study of neurological immune-mediated disorders. Study context: Secondary progressive disease was present in 3, and relapsing-remitting disease in 31, of the 35 or so multiple sclerosis patients. Study observations and caveats: Association of the multiple sclerosis repertoire cluster with clinical or MRI features was not observed for any feature.

Synthesis of cDNA was performed by 5'RACE using 10-nucleotide random UMIs. TCRdb re-derived calls from the 5' RACE reads in MiXCR, one entry per CDR3 protein. The table includes 50,000 or so distinct CDR3 sequences, approximately 3.1% detected once. In this sample, this clonotype turned up many times. Its antigen is undetermined. Unsorted libraries used 2 million PBMCs kept at -80 degrees C. The germline V and J ends were trimmed by 0 bases and 7 bases, with 4 bases remaining between them. From germline, CDR1 is LNHNV and CDR2 YYDKDF (reference sequence). The CDR3 is 12 amino acids. The J gene is TRBJ1-5, the V gene TRBV15; D remains ambiguous. The TCR sequence derives from a woman between 55 and 75 years old with multiple sclerosis. The sequenced sample was PBMCs. CDR3: CATSRDTQPQHF. CDR3 DNA sequence: TGTGCCACCAGCAGAGATACCCAGCCCCAGCATTTT.